In its sample, the clone carrying this TCR beta chain was seen many times. Each CDR3 protein is one row after TCRdb ran MiXCR on the 5' RACE reads. Altogether some 240,000 distinct CDR3 sequences are present, over 3% being singletons, with the ten largest covering about a fifth. This sample was taken from a study of T cells after yellow fever vaccination. Germline V CDR1 and CDR2: LGHNA, YSLEER. This CDR3 spans 14 amino acids. V lost 0 bases, J lost 5 bases, and 10 bases lay in between. The source was PBMCs, collected 15 days after the yellow fever booster vaccination. The chain combines TRBV4-3 with TRBJ2-5, with unresolved D. The clonotype originates from a man younger than 35 who received the YFV17D yellow fever vaccine. The CDR3 sequence: CASSQDSHGETQYF. CDR3 nucleotide sequence: TGCGCCAGCAGCCAAGATTCCCATGGTGAGACCCAGTACTTC.